The entry below gives a single T cell receptor beta chain sequence along with its context. This receptor's antigen is unknown. Nothing much larger sits one base from this clone, and base qualities are not available. V is cut back by 0 bases and J by 5 bases, with 4 bases in the junction unmatched. The CDR1 and CDR2 encoded by the germline V gene are SGHDT and YYEEEE. The CDR3 numbers 14 residues from cysteine through phenylalanine. Only the CDR3 portion is preserved as DNA: 42 bases, with reading frame beginning at the first base. This sample was included in a study of T cells after yellow fever vaccination (dated by TCRdb to between 2018 and 2020). About the full investigation: The SMART-Seq v4 Ultra Low Input RNA kit was used to prepare libraries from fractions with low cell numbers. To follow T-cell clones before and after primary and booster YFV17D yellow fever vaccination, bulk TCR alpha and beta repertoires were sequenced over time. Two healthy male donors made up the cohort, one aged 18 to 30 years and the other aged 30 to 40 years. Blood was collected at multiple timepoints before and after primary and secondary immunization, and bulk PBMC replicates and cell subsets were isolated. Paper-wide results and their limitations: Most clones expanded after primary vaccination (approximately 96% of CD4 and 70% to 90% of CD8) were re-detected after the booster, suggesting that broad memory maintenance occurred. The secondary T-cell response was weaker than the primary response but faster, peaking on day 5 instead of day 15. A small fraction of clonotypes showed up in both the CD4 and CD8 compartments, probably as a result of convergent recombination. Computational filtering was needed because FACS-sorted repertoires could contain abundant contaminating clonotypes from the bulk population. Because the study included only two donors, the extent to which the findings can be generalized is limited.

The run used an Illumina NovaSeq 6000. TCR cDNA was synthesized by 5'RACE template switching, which introduced a universal primer site and unique molecular identifiers. Priming for cDNA synthesis came from both the TCR alpha and TCR beta constant segments. Library amplification used two PCR steps, and the second PCR step added sample barcodes and sequencing adapters. Sequencing of libraries was performed on Illumina HiSeq 2500 (2x100 bp) or NovaSeq (2x150 bp). The study's processing was this. Reads were demultiplexed and collapsed into UMI consensus sequences with MIGEC, and V(D)J alignment was performed with MiXCR. Vaccine-responding clonotypes were defined with edgeR using replicate PBMC samples, requiring FDR below 0.01 and a log2 fold change above 5 up to day 15. Each bulk clonotype received a CD4 or CD8 identity based on whether the sequenced CD4 or CD8 repertoire contained that clonotype at higher abundance. TCRdb reworked the public reads: Q25 trimming with fastp, MiXCR clone assembly, productive beta chains retained. Here each entry gathers all rows of one CDR3 protein and keeps the most common genes and DNA. The V and J calls reflect TCRdb's pipeline rather than the authors' work. Recorded for this sample are over 250,000 distinct CDR3 sequences; about 5.2% of them occurred a single time. The ten largest clones add up to roughly 3.5% of the sample.

The treatment or condition label of this sample denotes: live attenuated yellow fever vaccine strain. A standard Ficoll-Paque protocol was used to isolate PBMCs from peripheral blood. Dynabeads CD4 and CD8 positive selection kits were used to isolate the CD4 and CD8 T-cell fractions. TriZol was used to extract RNA from bulk PBMCs, from CD4 and CD8 fractions, and from dextramer-positive and dextramer-negative fractions. Source: CD4+ T cells sorted from PBMCs, taken on the day of the yellow fever booster vaccination. The chain is encoded by TRBV5-6 joined to TRBJ2-5; TRBD1 fits 7 bases in the junction. This TCR was sampled from a man between 18 and 35 years old who received the YFV17D yellow fever vaccine. The CDR3 protein sequence reads: CASSLDRGGETQYF. The nucleotide sequence reads TGTGCCAGCAGCTTGGACAGGGGCGGTGAGACCCAGTACTTC.